These 24 T cell receptor beta chains came from one sample sequenced in a study of PD-1 and CTLA-4 blockade in melanoma. The table came from immunoSEQ multiplex PCR; TCRdb's copy has only in-frame clones and leaves some out. Counted here are roughly 30,000 clones, roughly 90% occurring once; the ten biggest clones make up 8.5% to 9%. The source was CD8+ T cells from peripheral blood, collected from a patient given anti-PD-1 treatment. These receptors all come from a human donor with melanoma.

V gene TRBV7-9 combines with J gene TRBJ2-1; D unresolved. The CDR3 spans 15 residues. In germline, CDR1 is SEHNR, CDR2 FQNEAQ (reference sequence). V lost 4 bases, J lost 4 bases, and 14 bases lay in between. CDR3 region: CASSYSAREYNEQFF. As DNA, the CDR3 is TGTGCCAGCAGCTATTCCGCGCGAGAGTACAATGAGCAGTTCTTC.

The chain combines TRBV30 with TRBJ1-4, with D possibly TRBD1 on 5 matching bases. This CDR3 comprises 13 residues. From germline, CDR1 is GTSNPN and CDR2 SVGIG (reference sequence). V was shortened by 2 bases and J by 8 bases, with 12 bases between the two germline ends. CDR3 sequence: CAWSLGAGEKLFF. As DNA, the CDR3 is TGTGCCTGGAGTCTAGGGGCCGGGGAAAAACTGTTTTTT.

This clone has just one count. The chain links TRBV6-1 to TRBJ1-4, with D possibly TRBD1 on 6 matching bases. Trimming took 3 bases from V and 6 from J, leaving 11 bases between them. Germline CDR1 is MNHNS and CDR2 is SASEGT. There are 14 residues in the CDR3. CDR3 sequence (DNA): TGTGCCAGCAGTGATGGGGGGCTGGATGAAAAACTGTTTTTT. This encodes CASSDGGLDEKLFF.

This clone has only one observation. The chain carries TRBV9 and TRBJ1-6, with a weak D call TRBD1 (5 bases). There are 17 residues in the CDR3. Deletions cut 5 bases from V and 0 bases from J, with 15 bases between. Germline CDR1 is SGDLS and CDR2 is YYNGEE. CDR3 amino acids: CASSPGGMSSYNSPLHF. The CDR3, as DNA: TGTGCCAGCAGTCCGGGGGGGATGAGCTCCTATAATTCACCCCTCCACTTT.

The CDR3 loop is CASSGQGAKGYTF. The CDR3 nucleotides read TGTGCCAGCAGCGGACAGGGGGCGAAGGGCTACACCTTC. This chain joins TRBV2 and TRBJ1-2; 11 nucleotides agree with TRBD1. Losses at the gene ends were 6 bases for V and 8 bases for J; bases not matched to a gene: 5. Germline CDR1 is SNHLY and CDR2 is FYNNEI. This CDR3 spans 13 amino acids.

This clone was found once. V gene TRBV6-4 combines with J gene TRBJ2-3, with 7 bases matching TRBD2. Germline loops: CDR1 MRHNA, CDR2 SNTAGT. The V gene end was trimmed by 4 bases and the J gene end by 4 bases; junction bases not matched to a gene: 5. CDR3 length equals 14 residues. For the CDR3, the DNA is TGTGCCAGCAGTGCCCAAAGCGGGGCAGATACGCAGTATTTT. Its protein product is CASSAQSGADTQYF.

The rearrangement links TRBV3-1 (or the pseudogene TRBV3-2) to TRBJ2-1, with D hard to call. CDR1 is LGHDT, CDR2 YNNKEL, per germline (reference sequence). This CDR3 has 15 residues. Trimming cost V 4 bases and J 9 bases, with 19 bases left between them. CDR3 residues: CASSLRTKEIGEQFF. In nucleotides, the CDR3 is TGTGCCAGCAGCCTGCGAACTAAAGAGATAGGTGAGCAGTTCTTC.

The chain recombines TRBV6-1 with TRBJ1-2, with D perhaps matching TRBD1 (6 bases). Germline loops: CDR1 MNHNS, CDR2 SASEGT. V was pared by 0 bases and J by 6 bases, with 17 bases between. There are 16 residues in the CDR3. The chain's CDR3 is CASSEAGQLAVNGYTF. In nucleotides, the CDR3 is TGTGCCAGCAGTGAAGCTGGACAGCTGGCGGTAAATGGCTACACCTTC.

The rearrangement links TRBV15 to TRBJ1-1; maybe TRBD1 (5 bases). V gave up 0 bases and J gave up 8 bases, with 7 bases separating them. CDR1 is LNHNV and CDR2 is YYDKDF in the germline V gene (reference sequence). CDR3 size: 12 residues. The CDR3, as DNA: TGTGCCACCAGCAGAGAGGGGGAAGAAGCTTTCTTT. It yields the protein CATSREGEEAFF.

The V gene is TRBV27, the J gene TRBJ1-5, with 7 nucleotides matching TRBD1. With 4 bases clipped from V and 4 bases from J, the junction kept 10 bases outside the gene matches. CDR3 length: 16 residues. CDR1 and CDR2 from the germline V gene are MNHEY and SMNVEV (reference sequence). The DNA of the CDR3 is TGTGCCAGCAGTTCGGGAGGGGGCGATTATAATCAGCCCCAGCATTTT. Its protein is CASSSGGGDYNQPQHF.

The chain is built from TRBV7-9 and TRBJ2-7, with D hard to call. The CDR3 consists of 14 residues. V lost 5 bases and J lost 4, with 15 bases in between. Per the germline V gene, CDR1 is SEHNR and CDR2 is FQNEAQ (reference sequence). The CDR3 protein is CASSPQAGSYEQYF. The CDR3 nucleotides read TGTGCCAGCAGCCCCCAGGCCGGAAGTTACGAGCAGTACTTC. The full variable domain, with the rest looked up from reference TRBV7-9 and TRBJ2-7, is DTGVSQNPRHKITKRGQNVTFRCDPISEHNRLYWYRQTLGQGPEFLTYFQNEAQLEKSRLLSDRFSAERPKGSFSTLEIQRTEQGDSAMYLCASSPQAGSYEQYFGPGTRLTVT.

This CDR3 is CASSLEFNRGETQYF. CDR3 DNA sequence: TGTGCCAGCAGCTTAGAATTTAACAGGGGTGAGACCCAGTACTTC. The V gene is TRBV7-7, the J gene TRBJ2-5; 7 bases match TRBD1. J gave up 5 bases and V 1 base, and 7 bases lay outside the gene matches. Per germline, CDR1 SSHAT and CDR2 FNYEAQ (reference sequence). The CDR3 is made up of 15 amino acids.

The rearrangement uses TRBV28 and TRBJ2-7; D is uncertain. Germline values: CDR1 MDHEN, CDR2 SYDVKM. This CDR3 comprises 13 residues. Trimming took 3 bases from V and 2 from J, leaving 8 bases between them. The CDR3 DNA sequence: TGTGCCAGCAGTTTGCATTCCGCCTACGAGCAGTACTTC. Translation: CASSLHSAYEQYF.

This chain uses TRBV13 with TRBJ1-2, with unresolved D. With 0 bases removed from V and 9 bases from J, the gap between germline ends came to 14 bases. Germline lookup yields CDR1 PRHDT and CDR2 FYEKMQ (reference sequence). This CDR3 contains 14 residues. The CDR3 sequence is CASSLGGAIMSYTF. CDR3 nucleotide sequence: TGTGCCAGCAGCTTAGGGGGAGCAATTATGAGCTACACCTTC. Combining the CDR3 with reference TRBV13 and TRBJ1-2 gives the whole variable domain AAGVIQSPRHLIKEKRETATLKCYPIPRHDTVYWYQQGPGQDPQFLISFYEKMQSDKGSIPDRFSAQQFSDYHSELNMSSLELGDSALYFCASSLGGAIMSYTFGSGTRLTVV.

This clone was observed once. This rearrangement joins TRBV7-8 to TRBJ2-1; perhaps D is TRBD1 or TRBD2 (5 bases each). With 5 bases removed from V and 2 bases from J, the gap between germline ends came to 13 bases. Germline V gene lookup returns CDR1 SGHVS and CDR2 FQNEAQ. The CDR3 is 15 residues long. The DNA of the CDR3 is TGTGCCAGCAGCCCCTTACCGGGACCCTACAATGAGCAGTTCTTC. It encodes CASSPLPGPYNEQFF. The complete variable domain, with remaining parts taken from reference TRBV7-8 and TRBJ2-1, reads GAGVSQSPRYKVAKRGQDVALRCDPISGHVSLFWYQQALGQGPEFLTYFQNEAQLDKSGLPSDRFFAERPEGSVSTLKIQRTQQEDSAVYLCASSPLPGPYNEQFFGPGTRLTVL.

The chain carries TRBV9 and TRBJ1-3; possible D gene TRBD1, 6 bases. The germline V gene encodes CDR1 SGDLS and CDR2 YYNGEE. V was clipped by 0 bases and J by 4 bases, with 11 bases between them. The CDR3 length is 15 residues. CDR3 amino acids: CASSVEGGGGNTIYF. The DNA of the CDR3 is TGTGCCAGCAGCGTAGAAGGGGGTGGCGGAAACACCATATATTTT. Looking up the rest from reference TRBV9 and TRBJ1-3 gives the full variable domain: DSGVTQTPKHLITATGQRVTLRCSPRSGDLSVYWYQQSLDQGLQFLIQYYNGEERAKGNILERFSAQQFPDLHSELNLSSLELGDSALYFCASSVEGGGGNTIYFGEGSWLTVV.

This clone came up once. The rearrangement uses TRBV2 and TRBJ2-3; 9 bases align to TRBD2. V lost 3 bases, J lost 0 bases, and 10 bases stayed unmatched. Germline V CDR1 and CDR2: SNHLY, FYNNEI. The CDR3 is 18 amino acids. CDR3 sequence: CASSDMLAGESSTDTQYF. CDR3 DNA: TGTGCCAGCAGTGATATGTTAGCGGGGGAGTCTAGCACAGATACGCAGTATTTT.

J is TRBJ1-2 and V is TRBV19; the D is unclear. Between the trimmed V and J ends, which lost 4 bases and 8 bases, there was a span of 14 bases. The germline CDR1 and CDR2 sequences are LNHDA and SQIVND (reference sequence). This CDR3 has 13 residues. The chain's CDR3 is CASSTPSASGYTF. CDR3 DNA sequence: TGTGCCAGTAGTACCCCTTCGGCGAGCGGCTACACCTTC.

This chain links TRBV25-1 with TRBJ1-4; TRBD1 matches 7 bases. Looked up from germline, CDR1 is MGHDK and CDR2 is SYGVNS. The V gene end was trimmed by 6 bases and the J gene end by 4 bases; junction bases not matched to a gene: 2. The CDR3 runs 13 residues. CDR3 DNA sequence: TGTGCCAGCAGGAGGGACAGTAATGAAAAACTGTTTTTT. Protein product: CASRRDSNEKLFF.

The chain links TRBV15 to TRBJ2-1; 7 bases map to TRBD2. Trimming took 4 bases from V and 6 from J; bases not matched to a gene: 9. The CDR3 totals 15 residues. Germline lookup yields CDR1 LNHNV and CDR2 YYDKDF (reference sequence). The CDR3 sequence: CATSTASGTINEQFF. The CDR3 nucleotides are TGTGCCACCAGCACGGCCTCCGGGACTATCAATGAGCAGTTCTTC.

The gene calls are TRBV7-9 and TRBJ1-5, with D hard to call. Germline CDR1 is SEHNR and CDR2 is FQNEAQ (reference sequence). The CDR3 totals 12 residues. Deletions cut 5 bases from V and 4 bases from J, with 6 bases between. In nucleotides, the CDR3 is TGTGCCAGCAGCGAGGGTAATCAGCCCCAGCATTTT. It is translated as CASSEGNQPQHF.

This clone was observed a few times. The V gene is TRBV10-1, the J gene TRBJ2-7; 11 bases are shared with TRBD1. V lost 6 bases to trimming and J lost 3 bases; unmatched junction nucleotides: 7. There are 15 residues in the CDR3. The germline V gene encodes CDR1 WNHNN and CDR2 SYGVQD (reference sequence). CDR3 protein: CASSPGTGGYYEQYF. DNA of the CDR3: TGCGCCAGCAGCCCCGGGACAGGGGGGTACTACGAGCAGTACTTC.

The chain couples TRBV7-9 to TRBJ2-1, with D possibly matching TRBD1 (7 bases). Looked up from germline, CDR1 is SEHNR and CDR2 is FQNEAQ (reference sequence). Trimming left V 4 bases short and J 10 bases short, with 17 bases between. The CDR3 is 14 residues long. The DNA for the CDR3 is TGTGCCAGCAGCTCCACCTCAGGGGGGTGGGAGCAGTTCTTC. Its translation: CASSSTSGGWEQFF.

This chain links TRBV20-1 with TRBJ2-3, with 9 bases fitting TRBD2. Germline trimming cut 3 bases from V and 4 bases from J; bases unmatched to any gene: 11. The CDR3 contains 16 residues. CDR1 is DFQATT, CDR2 SNEGSKA, per germline (reference sequence). The CDR3 is CSASAIAGAPADTQYF. The CDR3 region has the DNA TGCAGTGCTAGTGCGATAGCGGGGGCGCCGGCAGATACGCAGTATTTT.